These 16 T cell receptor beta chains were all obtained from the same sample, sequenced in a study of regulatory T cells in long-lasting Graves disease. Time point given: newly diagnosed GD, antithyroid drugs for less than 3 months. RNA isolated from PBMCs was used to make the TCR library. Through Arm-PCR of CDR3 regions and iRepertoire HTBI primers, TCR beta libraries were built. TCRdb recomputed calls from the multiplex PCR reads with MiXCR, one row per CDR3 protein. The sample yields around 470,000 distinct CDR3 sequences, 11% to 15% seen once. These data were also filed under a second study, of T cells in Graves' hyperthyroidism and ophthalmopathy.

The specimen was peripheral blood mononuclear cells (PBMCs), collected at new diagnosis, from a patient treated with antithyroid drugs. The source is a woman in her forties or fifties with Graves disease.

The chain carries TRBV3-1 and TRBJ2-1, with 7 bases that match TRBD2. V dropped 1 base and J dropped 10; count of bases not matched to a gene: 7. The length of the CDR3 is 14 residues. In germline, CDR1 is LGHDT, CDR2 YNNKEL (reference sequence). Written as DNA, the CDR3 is TGTGCCAGCAGCCAAGGGGATCCTAGCGGAGAGCAGTTCTTC. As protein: CASSQGDPSGEQFF.

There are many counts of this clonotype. The CDR3 region is CASSPPGWVLEAFF. The CDR3 DNA sequence: TGTGCCAGCAGTCCCCCCGGCTGGGTGCTAGAAGCTTTCTTT. The chain carries TRBV28 and TRBJ1-1; D gene ambiguous. CDR1 MDHEN and CDR2 SYDVKM come from the germline V gene. The CDR3 is 14 residues long. Trimming removed 5 bases at V and 8 bases at J, with 18 bases between. Full variable domain (remainder filled in from reference TRBV28 and TRBJ1-1): DVKVTQSSRYLVKRTGEKVFLECVQDMDHENMFWYRQDPGLGLRLIYFSYDVKMKEKGDIPEGYSVSREKKERFSLILESASTNQTSMYLCASSPPGWVLEAFFGQGTRLTVV.

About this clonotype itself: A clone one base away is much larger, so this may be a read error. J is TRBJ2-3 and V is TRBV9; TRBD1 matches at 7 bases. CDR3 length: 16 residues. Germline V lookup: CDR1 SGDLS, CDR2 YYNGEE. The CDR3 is CVSSVRRDRSTDTQYF. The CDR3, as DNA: TGTGTCAGCAGCGTAAGAAGGGACAGAAGCACAGATACGCAGTATTTT. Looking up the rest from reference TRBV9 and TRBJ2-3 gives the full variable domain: DSGVTQTPKHLITATGQRVTLRCSPRSGDLSVYWYQQSLDQGLQFLIQYYNGEERAKGNILERFSAQQFPDLHSELNLSSLELGDSALYFCVSSVRRDRSTDTQYFGPGTRLTVL.

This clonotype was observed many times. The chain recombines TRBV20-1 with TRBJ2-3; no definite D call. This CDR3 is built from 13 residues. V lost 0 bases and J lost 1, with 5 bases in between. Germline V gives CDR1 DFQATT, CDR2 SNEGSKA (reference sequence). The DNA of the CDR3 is TGCAGTGCTAGAGATCAGGGCACAGATACGCAGTATTTT. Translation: CSARDQGTDTQYF.

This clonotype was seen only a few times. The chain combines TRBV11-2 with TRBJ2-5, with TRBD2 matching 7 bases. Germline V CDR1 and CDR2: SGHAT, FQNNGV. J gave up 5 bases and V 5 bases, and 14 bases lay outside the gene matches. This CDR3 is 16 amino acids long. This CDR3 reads CASSILVLAEVETQYF. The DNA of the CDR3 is TGTGCCAGCAGCATATTAGTCCTAGCGGAAGTGGAGACCCAGTACTTC.

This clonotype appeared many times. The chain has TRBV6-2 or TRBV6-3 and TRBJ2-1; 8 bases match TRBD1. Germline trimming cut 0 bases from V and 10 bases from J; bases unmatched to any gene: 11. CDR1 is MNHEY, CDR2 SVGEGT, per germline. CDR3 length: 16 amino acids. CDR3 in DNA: TGTGCCAGCAGTTACTCGCTACGGACAGGGCTGAAAGAGCAGTTCTTC. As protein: CASSYSLRTGLKEQFF.

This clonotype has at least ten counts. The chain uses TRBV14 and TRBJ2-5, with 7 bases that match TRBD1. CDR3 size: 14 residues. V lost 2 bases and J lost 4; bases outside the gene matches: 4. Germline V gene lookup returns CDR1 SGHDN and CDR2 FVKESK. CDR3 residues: CASSQNRGGETQYF. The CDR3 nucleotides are TGTGCCAGCAGCCAAAACAGGGGTGGAGAGACCCAGTACTTC.

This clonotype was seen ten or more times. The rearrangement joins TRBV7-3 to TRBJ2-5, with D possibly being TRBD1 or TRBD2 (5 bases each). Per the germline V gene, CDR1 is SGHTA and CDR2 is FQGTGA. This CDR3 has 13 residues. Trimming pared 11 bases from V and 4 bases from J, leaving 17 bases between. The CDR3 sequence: CARGEKGAETQYF. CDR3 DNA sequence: TGTGCCCGGGGAGAAAAAGGGGCAGAGACCCAGTACTTC.

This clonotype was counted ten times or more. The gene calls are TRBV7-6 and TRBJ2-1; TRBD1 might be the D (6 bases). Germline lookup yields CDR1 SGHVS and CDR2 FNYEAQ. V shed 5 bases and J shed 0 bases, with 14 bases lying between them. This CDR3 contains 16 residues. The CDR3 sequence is CASSPRPDSSYNEQFF. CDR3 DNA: TGTGCCAGCAGCCCCCGCCCGGACAGCTCCTACAATGAGCAGTTCTTC. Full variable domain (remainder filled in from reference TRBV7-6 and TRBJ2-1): GAGVSQSPRYKVTKRGQDVALRCDPISGHVSLYWYRQALGQGPEFLTYFNYEAQQDKSGLPNDRFSAERPEGSISTLTIQRTEQRDSAMYRCASSPRPDSSYNEQFFGPGTRLTVL.

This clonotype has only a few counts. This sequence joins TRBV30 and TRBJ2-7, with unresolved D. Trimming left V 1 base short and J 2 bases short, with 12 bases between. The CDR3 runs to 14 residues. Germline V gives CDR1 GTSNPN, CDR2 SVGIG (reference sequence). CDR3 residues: CAWSEGSTTYEQYF. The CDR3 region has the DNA TGTGCCTGGAGTGAGGGCTCCACCACCTACGAGCAGTACTTC.

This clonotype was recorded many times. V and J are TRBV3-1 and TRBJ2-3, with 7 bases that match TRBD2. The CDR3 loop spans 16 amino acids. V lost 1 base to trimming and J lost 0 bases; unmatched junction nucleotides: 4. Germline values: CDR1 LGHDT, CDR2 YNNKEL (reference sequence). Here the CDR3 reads CASSQGYSGSTDTQYF. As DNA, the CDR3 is TGTGCCAGCAGCCAAGGTTATAGCGGGAGCACAGATACGCAGTATTTT.

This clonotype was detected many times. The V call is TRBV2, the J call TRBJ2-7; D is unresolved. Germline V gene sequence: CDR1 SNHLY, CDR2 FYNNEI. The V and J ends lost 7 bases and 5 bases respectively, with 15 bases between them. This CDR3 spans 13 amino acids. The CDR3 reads CASIWQPPNEQYF. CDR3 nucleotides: TGTGCCAGCATTTGGCAGCCCCCTAACGAGCAGTACTTC.

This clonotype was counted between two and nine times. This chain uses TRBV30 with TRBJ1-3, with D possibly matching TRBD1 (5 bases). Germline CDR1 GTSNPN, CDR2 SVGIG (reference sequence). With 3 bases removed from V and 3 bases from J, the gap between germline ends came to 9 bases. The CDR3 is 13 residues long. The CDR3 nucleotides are TGTGCCTGGAGCGGGGGAAATGGAAACACCATATATTTT. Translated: CAWSGGNGNTIYF.

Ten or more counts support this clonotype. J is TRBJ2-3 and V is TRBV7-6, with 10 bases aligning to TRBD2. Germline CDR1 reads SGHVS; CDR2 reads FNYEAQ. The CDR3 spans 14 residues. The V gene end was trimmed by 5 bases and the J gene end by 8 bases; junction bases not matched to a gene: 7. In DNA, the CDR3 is TGTGCCAGCAGCCCTCTAGCGGGAGAGGGTACGCAGTATTTT. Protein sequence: CASSPLAGEGTQYF.

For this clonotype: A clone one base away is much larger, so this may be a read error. The CDR3 bases are TGTGCCAGCAGACCGGGACTAGCGGACAATGAGCAGTTCTTC. It codes for CASRPGLADNEQFF. The rearrangement joins TRBV2 to TRBJ2-1; 11 bases line up with TRBD2. The length of the CDR3 is 14 residues. Per germline, CDR1 SNHLY and CDR2 FYNNEI. The trim removed 6 bases at V and 5 bases at J, leaving 3 bases unmatched.

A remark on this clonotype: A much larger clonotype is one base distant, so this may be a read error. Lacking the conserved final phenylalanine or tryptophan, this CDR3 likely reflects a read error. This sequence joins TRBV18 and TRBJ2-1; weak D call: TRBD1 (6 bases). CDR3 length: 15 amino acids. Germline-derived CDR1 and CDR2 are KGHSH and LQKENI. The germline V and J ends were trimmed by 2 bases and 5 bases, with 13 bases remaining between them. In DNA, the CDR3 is TGTGCCAGCTCACCAGGAGCAGGGGTCCACAATGAGCAGTTCTCC. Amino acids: CASSPGAGVHNEQFS.